A selection of T cell receptor beta chains follows, all from one sample in a study of CD8 T cells in ankylosing spondylitis. In TCRdb, the 5' RACE reads were re-called with MiXCR into one record per CDR3 protein. Among a few hundred thousand distinct CDR3 sequences, 20% to 30% were seen once, and the ten largest hold more than 0.6%. The sequenced material came from blood, either unsorted or a sorted T cell fraction (not recorded which). These receptors came from a male donor with ankylosing spondylitis or in good health (not recorded which). Each CDR3 is given with its conserved first and last residue. D genes are given only for firm matches. Size is stated for part of the rows, as once, few or many counts, or as a class when the clone is expanded.

D	V	size	J	DNA	CDR3
TRBD1	TRBV20-1	NA	TRBJ1-4	TGCAGTGCTAGTTGGACAGGACAGGGGACCGAAAAACTGTTTTTT	CSASWTGQGTEKLFF
NA	TRBV20-1	NA	TRBJ1-4	TGCAGTGCTAGAGGGGGGGCCGGGGCTAATGAAAAACTGTTTTTT	CSARGGAGANEKLFF
NA	TRBV5-5	NA	TRBJ2-7	TGTGCCAGCATTCTAGCATTCTCCCAGTCCTACGAGCAGTACTTC	CASILAFSQSYEQYF
NA	TRBV12-3/TRBV12-4	many	TRBJ2-7	TGTGCCAGCAGTTTAAGCGGGCAGGGGGTCTACGAGCAGTACTTC	CASSLSGQGVYEQYF
TRBD2	TRBV20-1	NA	TRBJ2-1	TGCAGTGCTAGAGCCGGGACTAGTAACAATGAGCAGTTCTTC	CSARAGTSNNEQFF
NA	TRBV12-3/TRBV12-4	many	TRBJ1-2	TGTGCCAGCAGTCTAGGACAGACCTACACCTTC	CASSLGQTYTF
TRBD1	TRBV20-1	few	TRBJ2-1	TGCAGTGCTAGTGATGCGGGACAGGCATACAATGAGCAGTTCTTC	CSASDAGQAYNEQFF
TRBD2	TRBV20-1	medium-sized	TRBJ2-6	TGCAGCGGGGGGTCTGGGGCCAACGTCCTGACTTTC	CSGGSGANVLTF
NA	TRBV7-2	NA	TRBJ1-1	TGTGCCAGCAGCGCCCAGGGATTCGGCACTGAAGCTTTCTTT	CASSAQGFGTEAFF
NA	TRBV4-2	many	TRBJ2-2	TGTGCCAGCAGCCAAGGCGGGACTAACACCGGGGAGCTGTTTTTT	CASSQGGTNTGELFF
TRBD2	TRBV6-1	few	TRBJ2-5	TGTGCCAGCACCCCTCATAGAGAGCGGGGGTTCCAAGAGACCCAGTACTTC	CASTPHRERGFQETQYF
TRBD1	TRBV5-5	many	TRBJ1-1	TGTGCCAGCAGCTTTAGGGACAGCGAAGCTTTCTTT	CASSFRDSEAFF
NA	TRBV6-1	NA	TRBJ1-1	TGTGCCAGCAGGGACGGGAATCTTGATGTCGCTTTCTTT	CASRDGNLDVAFF
TRBD1	TRBV7-3	many	TRBJ1-2	TGTGCCAGCAGCTTAACTGGACAGGGGGGCTACACCTTC	CASSLTGQGGYTF
TRBD1	TRBV6-1	few	TRBJ2-7	TGTGCCAGCAGTACGGACAGGGGCAACGAGCAGTACTTC	CASSTDRGNEQYF
NA	TRBV10-3	few	TRBJ2-5	TGTGCCATCAGTGAGCGTGGGGCCCAAGAGACCCAGTACTTC	CAISERGAQETQYF
TRBD1	TRBV11-2	few	TRBJ2-1	TGTGCCAGCAGCCAACGACCCGGGACAGGGGGCACTGAGCAGTTCTTC	CASSQRPGTGGTEQFF
NA	TRBV29-1	many	TRBJ1-2	TGCAGCGTCGGGGGGGACACCAACTATGGCTACACCTTC	CSVGGDTNYGYTF
TRBD2	TRBV20-1	NA	TRBJ2-7	TGCAGTGCTAGAGATCGGGGGACTAGCGGGGACGAGCAGTACTTC	CSARDRGTSGDEQYF
NA	TRBV20-1	many	TRBJ2-7	TGCAGTGCTAGACAGGCAGGCGAGCAGTACTTC	CSARQAGEQYF
NA	TRBV29-1	few	TRBJ2-5	TGCAGCGTTGAAGACCTAGCGAAAGAGACCCAGTACTTC	CSVEDLAKETQYF
TRBD1	TRBV5-1	many	TRBJ1-2	TGCGCCAGCAGCTTCGGACAGGGACCTGGCTACACCTTC	CASSFGQGPGYTF
NA	TRBV28	NA	TRBJ2-3	TGTGCCAGCAAGGCGGGGACCAGCACAGATACGCAGTATTTT	CASKAGTSTDTQYF
NA	TRBV20-1	few	TRBJ2-7	TGCAGTCCCCAAATAACGCCCCCCTACGAGCAGTACTTC	CSPQITPPYEQYF
TRBD2	TRBV4-2	few	TRBJ2-7	TGTGCCAGCAGCCAAGGACTAGCGGGGGACTACTCCTACGAGCAGTACTTC	CASSQGLAGDYSYEQYF
NA	TRBV10-1	NA	TRBJ2-7	TGCGCCAGCAGTGCGGACTACTACGAGCAGTACTTC	CASSADYYEQYF
TRBD1	TRBV20-1	many	TRBJ2-2	TGCAGTGCTAGAGTAAGGGGGCAAGCCACCGGGGAGCTGTTTTTT	CSARVRGQATGELFF
NA	TRBV29-1	many	TRBJ1-2	TGCAGCGTTGCGGGAGGAGGGAAGGGCTATGGCTACACCTTC	CSVAGGGKGYGYTF
NA	TRBV14	few	TRBJ2-3	TGTGCCAGCAGCCTCATGATCACAGATACGCAGTATTTT	CASSLMITDTQYF
TRBD1	TRBV20-1	many	TRBJ2-5	TGCAGTGCTCCGGGACAGGGGATTTCGGAGACCCAGTACTTC	CSAPGQGISETQYF
NA	TRBV10-1	NA	TRBJ2-6	TGCGCCAGCACCAGAAGTTACTTGATCTCTGGGGCCAACGTCCTGACTTTC	CASTRSYLISGANVLTF
NA	TRBV12-3/TRBV12-4	many	TRBJ2-3	TGTGCCAGCAGTACGGGGACCCCTTTTCCAGATACGCAGTATTTT	CASSTGTPFPDTQYF
NA	TRBV27	few	TRBJ2-5	TGTGCCAGCAGTTTTTTTGGCCGCGAGACCCAGTACTTC	CASSFFGRETQYF
TRBD2	TRBV20-1	many	TRBJ2-2	TGCAGTGCTAGAGAAGGACTAGCGACCACCGGGGAGCTGTTTTTT	CSAREGLATTGELFF
NA	TRBV12-3/TRBV12-4	many	TRBJ2-1	TGTGCCAGCAGTTTAGTCGGTGAGCAGTTCTTC	CASSLVGEQFF
NA	TRBV7-3	many	TRBJ2-5	TGTGCCAGCAGCTTCTGGCGGGTTTTGCCCCAAGAGACCCAGTACTTC	CASSFWRVLPQETQYF
NA	TRBV12-3/TRBV12-4	few	TRBJ2-7	TGTGCCAGCAGTCGTACCAGGGAGCAGTACTTC	CASSRTREQYF
NA	TRBV12-3/TRBV12-4	many	TRBJ2-3	TGTGCCAGCAGCTCGGGCCGCGATACGCAGTATTTT	CASSSGRDTQYF
NA	TRBV6-1	few	TRBJ1-2	TGTGCCAGCAGGCAACCGACAGTAGGCTATGGCTACACCTTC	CASRQPTVGYGYTF
NA	TRBV2	NA	TRBJ2-7	TGTGCCAGCAGTGATCTTTGGGGCAGGGCCTACGAGCAGTACTTC	CASSDLWGRAYEQYF
NA	TRBV7-2	NA	TRBJ2-2	TGTGCCAGCAGCTTTACGGGGGCGGACGGGGAGCTGTTTTTT	CASSFTGADGELFF